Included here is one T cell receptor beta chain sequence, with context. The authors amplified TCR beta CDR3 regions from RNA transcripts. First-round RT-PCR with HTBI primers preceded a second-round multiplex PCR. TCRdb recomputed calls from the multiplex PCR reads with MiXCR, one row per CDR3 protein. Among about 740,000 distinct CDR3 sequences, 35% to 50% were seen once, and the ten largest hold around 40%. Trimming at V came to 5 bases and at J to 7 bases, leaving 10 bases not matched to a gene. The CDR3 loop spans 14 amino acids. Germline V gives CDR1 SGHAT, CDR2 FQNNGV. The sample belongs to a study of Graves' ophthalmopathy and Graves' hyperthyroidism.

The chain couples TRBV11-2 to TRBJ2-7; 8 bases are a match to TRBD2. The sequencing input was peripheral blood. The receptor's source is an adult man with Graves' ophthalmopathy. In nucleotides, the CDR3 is TGTGCCAGCAGCCCCGGGAGCGGGAGAATAGAGCAGTACTTC. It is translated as CASSPGSGRIEQYF.